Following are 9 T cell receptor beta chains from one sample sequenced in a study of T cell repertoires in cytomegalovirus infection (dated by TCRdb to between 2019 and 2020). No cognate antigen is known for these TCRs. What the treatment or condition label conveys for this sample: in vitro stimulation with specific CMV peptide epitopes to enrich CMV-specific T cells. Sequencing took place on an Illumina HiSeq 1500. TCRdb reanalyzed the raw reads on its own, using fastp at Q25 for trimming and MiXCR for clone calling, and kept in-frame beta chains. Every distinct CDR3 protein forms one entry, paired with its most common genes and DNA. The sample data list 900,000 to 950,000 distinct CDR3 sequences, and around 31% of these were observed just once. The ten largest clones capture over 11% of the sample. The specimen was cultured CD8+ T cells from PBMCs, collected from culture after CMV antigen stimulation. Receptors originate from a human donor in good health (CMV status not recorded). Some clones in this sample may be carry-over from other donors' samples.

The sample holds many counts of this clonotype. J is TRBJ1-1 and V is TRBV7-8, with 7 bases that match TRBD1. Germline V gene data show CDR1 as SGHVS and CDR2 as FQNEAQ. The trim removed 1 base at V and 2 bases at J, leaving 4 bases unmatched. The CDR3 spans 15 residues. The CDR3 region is CASSLVGDSNTEAFF. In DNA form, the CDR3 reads TGTGCCAGCAGCTTAGTCGGGGACAGCAACACTGAAGCTTTCTTT. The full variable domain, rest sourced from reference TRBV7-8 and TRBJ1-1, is GAGVSQSPRYKVAKRGQDVALRCDPISGHVSLFWYQQALGQGPEFLTYFQNEAQLDKSGLPSDRFFAERPEGSVSTLKIQRTQQEDSAVYLCASSLVGDSNTEAFFGQGTRLTVV.

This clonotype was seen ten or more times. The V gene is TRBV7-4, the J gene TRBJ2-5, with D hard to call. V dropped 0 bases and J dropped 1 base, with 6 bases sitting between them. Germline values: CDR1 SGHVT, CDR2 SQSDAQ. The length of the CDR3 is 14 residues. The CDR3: CASSLAGSQETQYF. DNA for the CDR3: TGTGCCAGCAGCTTAGCCGGGTCCCAAGAGACCCAGTACTTC.

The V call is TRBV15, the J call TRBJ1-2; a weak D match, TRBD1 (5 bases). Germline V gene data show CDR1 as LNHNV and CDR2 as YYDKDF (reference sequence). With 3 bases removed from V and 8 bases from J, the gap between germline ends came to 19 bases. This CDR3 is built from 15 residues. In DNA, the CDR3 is TGTGCCACCAGCAGCCGACAGCTCTCCTTGGGGGGCTACACCTTC. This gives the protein CATSSRQLSLGGYTF.

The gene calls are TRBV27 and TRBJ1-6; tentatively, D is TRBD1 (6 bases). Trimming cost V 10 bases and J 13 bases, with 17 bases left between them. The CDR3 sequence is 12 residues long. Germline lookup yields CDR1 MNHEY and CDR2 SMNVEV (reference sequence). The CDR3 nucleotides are TGTGCCACCCAAGGGGGTGGCCAGCCCCTCCACTTT. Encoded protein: CATQGGGQPLHF.

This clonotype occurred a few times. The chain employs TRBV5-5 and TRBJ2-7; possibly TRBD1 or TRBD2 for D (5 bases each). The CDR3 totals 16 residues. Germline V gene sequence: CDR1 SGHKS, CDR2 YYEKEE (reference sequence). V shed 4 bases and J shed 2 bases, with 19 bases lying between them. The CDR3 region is CASSPEVGRPTYEQYF. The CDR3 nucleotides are TGTGCCAGCAGCCCGGAGGTGGGGCGACCCACCTACGAGCAGTACTTC. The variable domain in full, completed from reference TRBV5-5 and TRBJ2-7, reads DAGVTQSPTHLIKTRGQQVTLRCSPISGHKSVSWYQQVLGQGPQFIFQYYEKEERGRGNFPDRFSARQFPNYSSELNVNALLLGDSALYLCASSPEVGRPTYEQYFGPGTRLTVT.

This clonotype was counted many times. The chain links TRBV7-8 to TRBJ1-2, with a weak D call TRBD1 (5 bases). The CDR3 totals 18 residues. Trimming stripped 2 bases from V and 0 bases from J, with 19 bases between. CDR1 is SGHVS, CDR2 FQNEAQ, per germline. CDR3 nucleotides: TGTGCCAGCAGCTTATCCTCGGGACGGCTATTAGCTAACTATGGCTACACCTTC. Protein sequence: CASSLSSGRLLANYGYTF.

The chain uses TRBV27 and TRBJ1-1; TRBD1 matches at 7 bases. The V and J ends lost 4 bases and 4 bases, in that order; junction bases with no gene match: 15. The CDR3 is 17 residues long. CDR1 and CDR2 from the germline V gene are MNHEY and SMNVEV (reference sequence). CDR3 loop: CASSSPSRGPHPTEAFF. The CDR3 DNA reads TGTGCCAGCAGTTCCCCCTCGAGGGGGCCACATCCCACTGAAGCTTTCTTT.

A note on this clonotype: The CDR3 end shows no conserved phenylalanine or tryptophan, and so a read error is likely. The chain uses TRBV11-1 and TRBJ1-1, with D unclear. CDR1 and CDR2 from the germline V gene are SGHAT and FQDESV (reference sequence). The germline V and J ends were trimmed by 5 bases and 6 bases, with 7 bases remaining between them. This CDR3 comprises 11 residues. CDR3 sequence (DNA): TGTGCCAGCAGCCCCGGCCCTGAAGCTTTCTTA. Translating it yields CASSPGPEAFL.

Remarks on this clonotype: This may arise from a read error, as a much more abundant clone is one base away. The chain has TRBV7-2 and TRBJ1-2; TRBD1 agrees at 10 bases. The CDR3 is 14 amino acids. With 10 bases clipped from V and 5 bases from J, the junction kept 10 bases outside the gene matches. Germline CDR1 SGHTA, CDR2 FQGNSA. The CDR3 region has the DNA TGTGCCAACAGAATCGGGACAGGGGAATATGGCTACACCTTC. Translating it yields CANRIGTGEYGYTF.